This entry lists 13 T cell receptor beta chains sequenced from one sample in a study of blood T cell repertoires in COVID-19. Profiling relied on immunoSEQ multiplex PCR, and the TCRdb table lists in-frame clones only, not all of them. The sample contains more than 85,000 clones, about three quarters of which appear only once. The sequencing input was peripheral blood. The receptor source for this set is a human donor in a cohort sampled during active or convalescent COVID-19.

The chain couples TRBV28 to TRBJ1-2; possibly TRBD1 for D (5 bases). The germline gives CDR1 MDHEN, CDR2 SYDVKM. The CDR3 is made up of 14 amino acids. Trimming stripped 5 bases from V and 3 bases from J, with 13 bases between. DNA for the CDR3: TGTGCCAGCAGTCCCCGACAGAGTTACTATGGCTACACCTTC. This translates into CASSPRQSYYGYTF.

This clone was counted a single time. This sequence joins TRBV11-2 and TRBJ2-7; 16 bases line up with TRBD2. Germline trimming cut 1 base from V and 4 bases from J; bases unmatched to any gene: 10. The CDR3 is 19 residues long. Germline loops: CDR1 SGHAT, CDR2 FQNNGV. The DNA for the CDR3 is TGTGCCAGCAGCTTAGGGCCTACGGGACTAGCGGGAGGGCTTTACGAGCAGTACTTC. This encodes CASSLGPTGLAGGLYEQYF.

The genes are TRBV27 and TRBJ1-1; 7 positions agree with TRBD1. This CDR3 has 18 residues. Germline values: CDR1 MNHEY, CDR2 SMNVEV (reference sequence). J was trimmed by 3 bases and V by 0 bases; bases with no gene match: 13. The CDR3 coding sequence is TGTGCCAGCAGTTTATCGAGGCCCCCGCTGACAGGGCACACTGAAGCTTTCTTT. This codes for CASSLSRPPLTGHTEAFF.

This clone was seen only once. CDR3 loop: CASSLTRDLPGNTIYF. The CDR3 coding sequence is TGTGCCAGCAGTTTAACTAGGGATCTACCTGGAAACACCATATATTTT. This rearrangement joins TRBV27 to TRBJ1-3; D gene ambiguous. The CDR3 has 16 amino acids. Trimming took off 2 bases at V and 2 bases at J, with 13 bases between the two ends. Per the germline V gene, CDR1 is MNHEY and CDR2 is SMNVEV (reference sequence).

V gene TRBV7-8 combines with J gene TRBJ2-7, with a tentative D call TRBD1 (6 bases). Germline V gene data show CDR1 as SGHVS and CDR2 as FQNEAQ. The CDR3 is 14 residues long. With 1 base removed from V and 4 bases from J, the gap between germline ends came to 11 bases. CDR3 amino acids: CASSLGWGPYEQYF. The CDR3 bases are TGTGCCAGCAGCTTAGGGTGGGGGCCGTACGAGCAGTACTTC.

CDR3 residues: CASSLAVTSGGISYEQYF. CDR3 sequence (DNA): TGTGCCAGCAGCTTAGCGGTGACTAGCGGAGGAATCTCCTACGAGCAGTACTTC. The chain is built from TRBV7-2 and TRBJ2-7; 9 nucleotides match TRBD2. This CDR3 comprises 18 residues. The germline CDR1 and CDR2 sequences are SGHTA and FQGNSA. Trimming at V came to 0 bases and at J to 0 bases, leaving 9 bases not matched to a gene.

The CDR3 region is CASSYSQETQYF. The CDR3 bases are TGCGCCAGCAGCTACTCCCAAGAGACCCAGTACTTC. The chain joins TRBV5-1 to TRBJ2-5; D uncertain. V was clipped by 3 bases and J by 1 base, with 4 bases between them. The germline CDR1 and CDR2 sequences are SGHRS and YFSETQ. The CDR3 runs to 12 residues. The full variable domain, in which reference TRBV5-1 and TRBJ2-5 provide the parts outside the CDR3, is KAGVTQTPRYLIKTRGQQVTLSCSPISGHRSVSWYQQTPGQGLQFLFEYFSETQRNKGNFPGRFSGRQFSNSRSEMNVSTLELGDSALYLCASSYSQETQYFGPGTRLLVL.

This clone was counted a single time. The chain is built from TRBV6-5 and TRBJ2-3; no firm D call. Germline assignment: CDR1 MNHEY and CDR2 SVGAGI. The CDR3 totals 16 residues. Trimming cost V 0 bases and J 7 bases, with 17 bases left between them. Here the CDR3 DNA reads TGTGCCAGCAGTTACTCGCGGTGGAGACTGGATAATACGCAGTATTTT. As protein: CASSYSRWRLDNTQYF.

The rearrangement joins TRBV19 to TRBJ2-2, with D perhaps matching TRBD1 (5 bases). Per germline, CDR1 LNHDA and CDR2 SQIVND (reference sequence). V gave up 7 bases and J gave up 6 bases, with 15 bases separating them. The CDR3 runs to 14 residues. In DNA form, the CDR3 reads TGTGCCAGTACCCATTCAGGGTCCGCCGGGGAGCTGTTTTTT. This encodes CASTHSGSAGELFF.

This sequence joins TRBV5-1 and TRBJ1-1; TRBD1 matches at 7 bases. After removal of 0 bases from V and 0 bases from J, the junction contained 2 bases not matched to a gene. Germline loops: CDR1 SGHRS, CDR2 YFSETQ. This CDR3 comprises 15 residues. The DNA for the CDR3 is TGCGCCAGCAGCTTGGGGACAGGTATGAACACTGAAGCTTTCTTT. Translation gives CASSLGTGMNTEAFF.

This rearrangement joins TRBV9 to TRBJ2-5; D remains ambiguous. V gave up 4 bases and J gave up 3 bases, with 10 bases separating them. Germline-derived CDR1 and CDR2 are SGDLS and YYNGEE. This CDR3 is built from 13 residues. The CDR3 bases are TGTGCCAGCAGCCCCCATGGAGAAGAGACCCAGTACTTC. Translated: CASSPHGEETQYF. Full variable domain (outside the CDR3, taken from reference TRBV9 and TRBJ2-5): DSGVTQTPKHLITATGQRVTLRCSPRSGDLSVYWYQQSLDQGLQFLIQYYNGEERAKGNILERFSAQQFPDLHSELNLSSLELGDSALYFCASSPHGEETQYFGPGTRLLVL.

In DNA, the CDR3 is TGTGCCAGCTCACCCACTAGCGGGGGGGCCCAGGCGGATACGCAGTATTTT. Its translation is CASSPTSGGAQADTQYF. The chain links TRBV18 to TRBJ2-3, with 13 nucleotides matching TRBD2. The CDR3 loop spans 17 amino acids. V shed 3 bases, J shed 6 bases, and the junction held 9 bases outside the gene matches. CDR1 is KGHSH and CDR2 is LQKENI in the germline V gene.

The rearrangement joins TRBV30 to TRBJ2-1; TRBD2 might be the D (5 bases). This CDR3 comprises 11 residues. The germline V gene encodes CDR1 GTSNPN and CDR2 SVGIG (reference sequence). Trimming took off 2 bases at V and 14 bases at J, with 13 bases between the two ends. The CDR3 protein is CAWSKSGSEFF. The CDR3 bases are TGTGCCTGGAGTAAATCGGGAAGTGAGTTCTTC.